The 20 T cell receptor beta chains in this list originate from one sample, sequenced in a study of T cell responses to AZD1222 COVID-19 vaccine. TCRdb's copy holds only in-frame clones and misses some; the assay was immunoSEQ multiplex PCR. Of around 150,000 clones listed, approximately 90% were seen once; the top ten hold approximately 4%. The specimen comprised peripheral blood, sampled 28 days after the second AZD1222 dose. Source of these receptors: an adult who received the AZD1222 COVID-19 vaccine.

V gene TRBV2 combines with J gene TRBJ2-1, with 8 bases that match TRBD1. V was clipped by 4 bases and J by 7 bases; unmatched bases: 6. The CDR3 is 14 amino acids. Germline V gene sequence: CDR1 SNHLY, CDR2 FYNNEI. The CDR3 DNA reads TGTGCCAGCAGTGCCAGGACAGGGAGGAATGAGCAGTTCTTC. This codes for CASSARTGRNEQFF.

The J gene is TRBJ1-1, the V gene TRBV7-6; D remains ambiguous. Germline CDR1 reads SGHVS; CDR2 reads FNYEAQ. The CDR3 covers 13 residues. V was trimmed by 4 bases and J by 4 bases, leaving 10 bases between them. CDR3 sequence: CASSSRYATEAFF. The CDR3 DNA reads TGTGCCAGCAGCTCGCGATATGCCACTGAAGCTTTCTTT. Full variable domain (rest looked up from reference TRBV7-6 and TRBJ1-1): GAGVSQSPRYKVTKRGQDVALRCDPISGHVSLYWYRQALGQGPEFLTYFNYEAQQDKSGLPNDRFSAERPEGSISTLTIQRTEQRDSAMYRCASSSRYATEAFFGQGTRLTVV.

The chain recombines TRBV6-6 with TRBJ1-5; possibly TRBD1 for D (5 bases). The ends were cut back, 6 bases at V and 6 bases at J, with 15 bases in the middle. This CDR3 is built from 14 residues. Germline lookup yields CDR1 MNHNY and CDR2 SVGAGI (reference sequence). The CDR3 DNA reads TGTGCCAGCAGCAAAAGGGGATGGGGTCAGCCCCAGCATTTT. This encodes CASSKRGWGQPQHF.

The CDR3 here is CASSSPADGSSYEQYF. CDR3 bases: TGCGCCAGCAGCAGCCCTGCGGACGGAAGCTCCTACGAGCAGTACTTC. The chain recombines TRBV5-1 with TRBJ2-5; D is undetermined. The assigned J gene may be wrong: the sequence end matches TRBJ2-7 better. Germline CDR1 SGHRS, CDR2 YFSETQ. The CDR3 contains 16 residues.

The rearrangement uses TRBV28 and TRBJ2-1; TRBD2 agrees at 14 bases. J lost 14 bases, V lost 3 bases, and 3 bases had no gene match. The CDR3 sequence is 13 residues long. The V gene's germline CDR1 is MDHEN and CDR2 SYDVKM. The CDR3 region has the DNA TGTGCCAGCAGTTTTTTGGGACTAGCGGGGGAGTTCTTC. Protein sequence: CASSFLGLAGEFF.

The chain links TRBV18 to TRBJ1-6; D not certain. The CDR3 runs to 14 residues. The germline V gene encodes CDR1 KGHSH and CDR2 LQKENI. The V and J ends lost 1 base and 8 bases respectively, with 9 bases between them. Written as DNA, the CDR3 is TGTGCCAGCTCACCACTGCGGGGTGATTCACCCCTCCACTTT. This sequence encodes CASSPLRGDSPLHF.

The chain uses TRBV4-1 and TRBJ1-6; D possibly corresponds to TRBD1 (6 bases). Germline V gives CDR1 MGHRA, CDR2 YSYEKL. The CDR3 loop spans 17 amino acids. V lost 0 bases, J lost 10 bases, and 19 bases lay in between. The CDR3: CASSQDSQGLIWSPLHF. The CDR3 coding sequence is TGCGCCAGCAGCCAAGATTCCCAGGGGTTGATATGGTCACCCCTCCACTTT.

For the CDR3, the DNA is TGCGCCAGCAGCCAAGGGGACAGGGGCGAAGCTTTCTTT. It yields the protein CASSQGDRGEAFF. The rearrangement joins TRBV4-3 to TRBJ1-1; 10 bases match TRBD1. CDR1 and CDR2 (germline): LGHNA, YSLEER. The CDR3 totals 13 residues. V shed 1 base, J shed 8 bases, and the junction held 1 base outside the gene matches.

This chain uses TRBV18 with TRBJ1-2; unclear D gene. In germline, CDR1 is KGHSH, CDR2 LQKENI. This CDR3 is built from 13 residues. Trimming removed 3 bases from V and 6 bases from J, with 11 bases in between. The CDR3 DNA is TGTGCCAGCTCACCCGTGCCCGGAAATGGCTACACCTTC. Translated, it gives CASSPVPGNGYTF.

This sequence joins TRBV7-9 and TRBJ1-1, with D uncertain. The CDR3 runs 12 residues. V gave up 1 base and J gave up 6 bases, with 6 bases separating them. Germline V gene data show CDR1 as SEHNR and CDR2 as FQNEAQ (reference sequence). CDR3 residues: CASSLGYSEAFF. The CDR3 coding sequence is TGTGCCAGCAGCTTAGGCTACTCTGAAGCTTTCTTT.

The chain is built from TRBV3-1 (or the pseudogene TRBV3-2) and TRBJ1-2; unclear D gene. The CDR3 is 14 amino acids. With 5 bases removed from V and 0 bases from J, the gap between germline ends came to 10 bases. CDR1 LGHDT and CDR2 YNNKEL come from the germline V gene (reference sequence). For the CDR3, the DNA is TGTGCCAGCAGCATAGGGCCGTCTAACTATGGCTACACCTTC. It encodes CASSIGPSNYGYTF.

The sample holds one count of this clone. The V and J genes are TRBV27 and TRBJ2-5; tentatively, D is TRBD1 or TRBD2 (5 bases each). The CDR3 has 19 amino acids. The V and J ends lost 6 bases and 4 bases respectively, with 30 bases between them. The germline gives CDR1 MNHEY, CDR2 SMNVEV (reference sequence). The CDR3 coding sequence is TGTGCCAGCAGCATAGGAGGAGGACTGTGGACACAAAATCCAGAGACCCAGTACTTC. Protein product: CASSIGGGLWTQNPETQYF.

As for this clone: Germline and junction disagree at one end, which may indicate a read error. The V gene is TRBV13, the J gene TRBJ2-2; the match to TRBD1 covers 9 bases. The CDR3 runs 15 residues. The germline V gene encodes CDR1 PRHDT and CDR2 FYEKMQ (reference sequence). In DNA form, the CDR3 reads TGTGCCAGCAGCCTAGGGACAGGGCATACCGGGGAGCTGTTTTTT. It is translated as CASSLGTGHTGELFF.

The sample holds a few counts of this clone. In DNA form, the CDR3 reads TGTGCCAGCAGTTATCGACTAGCTTTCGATACGCAGTATTTT. This translates into CASSYRLAFDTQYF. The chain recombines TRBV6-5 with TRBJ2-3; 7 bases match TRBD2. Germline values: CDR1 MNHEY, CDR2 SVGAGI. Trimming at V came to 3 bases and at J to 6 bases, leaving 6 bases not matched to a gene. This CDR3 is built from 14 residues.

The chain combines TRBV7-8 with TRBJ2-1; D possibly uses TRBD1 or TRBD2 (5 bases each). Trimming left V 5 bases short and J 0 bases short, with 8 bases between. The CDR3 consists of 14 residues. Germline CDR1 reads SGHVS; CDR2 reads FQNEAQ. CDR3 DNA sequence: TGTGCCAGCAGCCGAGGGGTCTCCTACAATGAGCAGTTCTTC. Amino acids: CASSRGVSYNEQFF.

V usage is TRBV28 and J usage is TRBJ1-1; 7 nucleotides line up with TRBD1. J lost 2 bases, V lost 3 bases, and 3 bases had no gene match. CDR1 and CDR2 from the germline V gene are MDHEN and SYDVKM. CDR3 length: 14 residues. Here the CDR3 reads CASSLNRGNTEAFF. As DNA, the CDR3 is TGTGCCAGCAGTTTGAACAGGGGTAACACTGAAGCTTTCTTT.

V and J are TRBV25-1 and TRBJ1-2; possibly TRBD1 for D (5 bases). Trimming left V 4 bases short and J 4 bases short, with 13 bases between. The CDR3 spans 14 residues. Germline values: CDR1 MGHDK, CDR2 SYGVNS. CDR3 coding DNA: TGTGCCAGCAGTGTTGGTGGAACAGGCTATGGCTACACCTTC. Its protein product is CASSVGGTGYGYTF.

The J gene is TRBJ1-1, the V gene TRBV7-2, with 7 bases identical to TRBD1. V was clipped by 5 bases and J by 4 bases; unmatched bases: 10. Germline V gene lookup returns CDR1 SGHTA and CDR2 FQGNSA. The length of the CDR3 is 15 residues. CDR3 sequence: CASSDSGTGVTEAFF. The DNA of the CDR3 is TGTGCCAGCAGCGATTCCGGTACAGGGGTCACTGAAGCTTTCTTT.

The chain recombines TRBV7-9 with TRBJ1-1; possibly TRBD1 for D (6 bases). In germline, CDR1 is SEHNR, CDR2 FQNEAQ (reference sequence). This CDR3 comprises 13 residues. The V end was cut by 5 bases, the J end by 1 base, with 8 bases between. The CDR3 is CASSIQGNTEAFF. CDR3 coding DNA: TGTGCCAGCAGCATACAGGGGAACACTGAAGCTTTCTTT.

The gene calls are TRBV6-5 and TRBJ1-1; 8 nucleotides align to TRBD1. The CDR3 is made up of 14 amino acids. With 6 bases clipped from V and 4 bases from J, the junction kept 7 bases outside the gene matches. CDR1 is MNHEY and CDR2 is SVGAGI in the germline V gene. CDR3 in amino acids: CASSALRGPTEAFF. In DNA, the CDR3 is TGTGCCAGCAGCGCTCTCAGGGGGCCCACTGAAGCTTTCTTT.